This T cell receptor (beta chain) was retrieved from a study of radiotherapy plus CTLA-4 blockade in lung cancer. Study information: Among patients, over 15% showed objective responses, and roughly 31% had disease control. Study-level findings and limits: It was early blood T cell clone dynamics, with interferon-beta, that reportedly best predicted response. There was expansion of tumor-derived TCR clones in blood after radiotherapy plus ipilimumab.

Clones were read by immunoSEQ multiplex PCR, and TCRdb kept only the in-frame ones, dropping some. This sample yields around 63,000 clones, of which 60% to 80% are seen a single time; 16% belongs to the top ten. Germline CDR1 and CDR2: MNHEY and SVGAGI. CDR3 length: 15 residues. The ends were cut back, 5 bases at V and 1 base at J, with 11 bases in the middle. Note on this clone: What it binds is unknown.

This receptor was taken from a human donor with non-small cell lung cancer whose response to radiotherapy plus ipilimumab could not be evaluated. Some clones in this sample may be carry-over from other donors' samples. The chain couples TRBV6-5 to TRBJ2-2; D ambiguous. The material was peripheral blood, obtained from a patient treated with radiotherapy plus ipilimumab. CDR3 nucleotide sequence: TGTGCCAGCAGTCCGCCCTCCGGGAACACCGGGGAGCTGTTTTTT. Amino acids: CASSPPSGNTGELFF.